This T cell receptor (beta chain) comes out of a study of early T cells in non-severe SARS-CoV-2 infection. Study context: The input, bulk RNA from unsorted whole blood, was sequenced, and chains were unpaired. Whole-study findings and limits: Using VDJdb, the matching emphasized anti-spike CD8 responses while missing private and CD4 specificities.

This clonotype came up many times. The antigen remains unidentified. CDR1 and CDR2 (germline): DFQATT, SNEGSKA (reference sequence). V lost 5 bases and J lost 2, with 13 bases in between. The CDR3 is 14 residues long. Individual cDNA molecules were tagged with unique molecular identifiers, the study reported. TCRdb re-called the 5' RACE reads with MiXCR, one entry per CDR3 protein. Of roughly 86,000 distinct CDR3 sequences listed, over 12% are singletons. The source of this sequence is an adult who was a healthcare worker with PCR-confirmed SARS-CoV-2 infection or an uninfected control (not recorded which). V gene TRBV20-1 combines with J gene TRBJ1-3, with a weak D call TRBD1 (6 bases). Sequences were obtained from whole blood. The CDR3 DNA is TGCAGTGCTGAGGACAGTGAGGCTGGAAACACCATATATTTT. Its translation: CSAEDSEAGNTIYF.